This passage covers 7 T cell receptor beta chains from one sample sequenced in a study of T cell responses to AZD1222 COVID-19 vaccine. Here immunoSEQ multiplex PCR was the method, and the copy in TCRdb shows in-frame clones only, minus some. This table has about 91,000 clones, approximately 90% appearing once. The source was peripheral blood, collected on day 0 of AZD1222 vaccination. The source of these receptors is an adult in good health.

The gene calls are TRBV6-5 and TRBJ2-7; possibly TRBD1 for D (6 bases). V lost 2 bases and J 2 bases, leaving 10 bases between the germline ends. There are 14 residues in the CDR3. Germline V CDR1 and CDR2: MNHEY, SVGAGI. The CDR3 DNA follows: TGTGCCAGCAGTTACCTTAGGGGGACCTACGAGCAGTACTTC. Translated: CASSYLRGTYEQYF.

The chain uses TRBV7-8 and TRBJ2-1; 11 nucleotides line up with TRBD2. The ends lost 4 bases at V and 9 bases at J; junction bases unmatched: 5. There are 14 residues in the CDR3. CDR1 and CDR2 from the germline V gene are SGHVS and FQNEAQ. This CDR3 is CASSWLAGGLEQFF. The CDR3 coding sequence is TGTGCCAGCAGCTGGCTAGCGGGAGGTCTTGAGCAGTTCTTC.

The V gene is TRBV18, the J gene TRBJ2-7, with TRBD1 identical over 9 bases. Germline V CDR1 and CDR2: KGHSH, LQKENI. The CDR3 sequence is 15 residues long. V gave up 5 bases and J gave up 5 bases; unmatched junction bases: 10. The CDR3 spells CASSTVQGAGHEQYF. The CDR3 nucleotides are TGTGCCAGCTCAACAGTACAGGGGGCTGGACACGAGCAGTACTTC.

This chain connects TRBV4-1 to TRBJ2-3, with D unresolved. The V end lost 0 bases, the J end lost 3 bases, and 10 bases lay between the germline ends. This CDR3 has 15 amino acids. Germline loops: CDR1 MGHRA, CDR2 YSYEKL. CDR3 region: CASSQEGSRTDTQYF. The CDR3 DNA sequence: TGCGCCAGCAGCCAAGAGGGCAGCAGGACAGATACGCAGTATTTT.

Here the CDR3 DNA reads TGCGCCAGCAGCCAAGACAGGCGATATACGGACACCGGGGAGCTGTTTTTT. Protein: CASSQDRRYTDTGELFF. The chain is built from TRBV4-1 and TRBJ2-2; D call uncertain. The CDR3 sequence is 17 residues long. Deletions cut 0 bases from V and 3 bases from J, with 14 bases between. Germline V CDR1 and CDR2: MGHRA, YSYEKL.

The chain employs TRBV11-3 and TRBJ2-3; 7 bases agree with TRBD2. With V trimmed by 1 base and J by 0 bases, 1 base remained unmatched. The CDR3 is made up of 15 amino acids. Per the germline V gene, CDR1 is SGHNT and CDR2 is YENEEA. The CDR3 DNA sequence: TGTGCCAGCAGCTTAGGTAGCGGGAGCACAGATACGCAGTATTTT. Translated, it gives CASSLGSGSTDTQYF. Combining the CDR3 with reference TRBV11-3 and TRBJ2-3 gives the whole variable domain EAGVVQSPRYKIIEKKQPVAFWCNPISGHNTLYWYLQNLGQGPELLIRYENEEAVDDSQLPKDRFSAERLKGVDSTLKIQPAELGDSAVYLCASSLGSGSTDTQYFGPGTRLTVL.

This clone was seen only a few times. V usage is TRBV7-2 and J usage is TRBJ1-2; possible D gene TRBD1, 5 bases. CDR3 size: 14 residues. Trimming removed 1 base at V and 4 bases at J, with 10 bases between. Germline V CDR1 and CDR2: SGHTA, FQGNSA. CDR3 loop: CASSLDRSFYGYTF. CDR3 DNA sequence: TGTGCCAGCAGCTTAGACAGGTCCTTCTATGGCTACACCTTC.